This TCR beta chain originates from a study of T cells in Graves' hyperthyroidism and ophthalmopathy. This clonotype was seen a handful of times. The antigen is undetermined. Study results and caveats: Blood also showed most of the thyroid clonotypes that were expanded above 0.001.

Researchers took RNA transcripts and amplified the TCR beta CDR3 regions from them. Initially, a first-round RT-PCR of the TCR CDR3 employed the HTBI primer set. TCRdb processed the multiplex PCR reads anew with MiXCR; each CDR3 protein has one entry. The sample holds approximately 610,000 distinct CDR3 sequences, about 15% seen once. More than 9.5 ml fresh peripheral blood yielded the PBMCs. The sequencing input was blood. This TCR came from a woman aged 40 to 50 with Graves' ophthalmopathy.

CDR3 amino acids: CASSLRFAGVINYGYTF. CDR3 in DNA: TGTGCCAGCAGCCTCCGGTTTGCAGGGGTTATCAACTATGGCTACACCTTC. The J gene is TRBJ1-2, the V gene TRBV3-1; weak D call: TRBD1 (6 bases). The germline CDR1 and CDR2 sequences are LGHDT and YNNKEL (reference sequence). V shed 4 bases and J shed 2 bases, with 20 bases lying between them. The CDR3 spans 17 residues.